Below are 15 T cell receptor beta chains sequenced from a single sample in a study of glioma-infiltrating T cells after dendritic cell vaccination. Generated by immunoSEQ multiplex PCR, the TCRdb table keeps only in-frame clones and is missing some. There are over 80,000 clones in the sample; 85% to 90% occur only once, and under 4% lies in the top ten. The sequencing here drew on blood, taken before dendritic cell vaccination. The receptors stem from a human donor with glioblastoma.

The V call is TRBV6-1, the J call TRBJ1-3; 8 positions agree with TRBD1. The ends lost 6 bases at V and 0 bases at J; junction bases unmatched: 4. Germline CDR1 and CDR2: MNHNS and SASEGT. This CDR3 has 15 residues. The CDR3 sequence is CASSLTGVSGNTIYF. CDR3 DNA sequence: TGTGCCAGCAGCCTGACAGGGGTCTCTGGAAACACCATATATTTT.

In nucleotides, the CDR3 is TGTGCCAGCAGTTACTCCCGGGACAATGAGCAGTTCTTC. Encoded protein: CASSYSRDNEQFF. The V gene is TRBV6-5, the J gene TRBJ2-1; D unresolved. CDR3 size: 13 residues. The V and J ends lost 0 bases and 5 bases respectively, with 5 bases between them. The germline V gene encodes CDR1 MNHEY and CDR2 SVGAGI.

This rearrangement joins TRBV18 to TRBJ1-1; TRBD1 matches at 7 bases. Germline CDR1 and CDR2: KGHSH and LQKENI. The CDR3 is 15 residues long. With 1 base clipped from V and 3 bases from J, the junction kept 5 bases outside the gene matches. The CDR3 sequence is CASSPQGDSYTEAFF. The CDR3 nucleotides read TGTGCCAGCTCACCACAAGGGGACAGCTACACTGAAGCTTTCTTT.

This chain connects TRBV4-1 to TRBJ2-1; 7 bases match TRBD2. The germline V gene has CDR1 MGHRA and CDR2 YSYEKL. Germline trimming cut 3 bases from V and 2 bases from J; bases unmatched to any gene: 10. The CDR3 contains 17 residues. DNA of the CDR3: TGCGCCAGCAGCCAGATACTAGCGCTCGGTGCCTACAATGAGCAGTTCTTC. This gives the protein CASSQILALGAYNEQFF.

The chain links TRBV19 to TRBJ2-3, with 7 bases fitting TRBD2. V trimming: 7 bases; J trimming: 8 bases; junction bases outside the gene matches: 9. CDR3 length: 13 amino acids. Germline V CDR1 and CDR2: LNHDA, SQIVND (reference sequence). The CDR3, as DNA: TGTGCCAGTATGGCTAGCGGCGATGGTACGCAGTATTTT. Amino acid sequence: CASMASGDGTQYF.

This chain uses TRBV19 with TRBJ2-7; the D gene is possibly TRBD2 (6 bases). CDR1 and CDR2 from the germline V gene are LNHDA and SQIVND (reference sequence). Trimming cost V 1 base and J 3 bases, with 10 bases left between them. This CDR3 has 14 amino acids. In DNA, the CDR3 is TGTGCCAGTAGTATAGCGCCGGGGGACTACGAGCAGTACTTC. Translated, it gives CASSIAPGDYEQYF.

This chain connects TRBV4-2 to TRBJ2-5, with D perhaps TRBD2 (6 bases). Per the germline V gene, CDR1 is LGHNA and CDR2 is YNFKEQ. The CDR3 runs to 15 residues. Trimming stripped 1 base from V and 2 bases from J, with 11 bases between. The CDR3 protein is CASSQAPGEQETQYF. The CDR3 DNA sequence: TGTGCCAGCAGCCAAGCCCCGGGAGAACAAGAGACCCAGTACTTC.

This chain links TRBV27 with TRBJ2-1; 7 bases agree with TRBD1. The junction had 7 bases not matched to a gene; V was cut back by 6 bases and J by 5 bases. The CDR3 loop spans 14 amino acids. Germline V gives CDR1 MNHEY, CDR2 SMNVEV (reference sequence). The CDR3 coding sequence is TGTGCCAGCAGCTTGACAGGGAACCACAATGAGCAGTTCTTC. The encoded protein is CASSLTGNHNEQFF.

This clone was recorded a few times. The gene calls are TRBV7-9 and TRBJ2-7; 11 bases fit TRBD1. This CDR3 comprises 15 residues. Losses at the gene ends were 4 bases for V and 3 bases for J; bases not matched to a gene: 5. Germline V gene sequence: CDR1 SEHNR, CDR2 FQNEAQ (reference sequence). The CDR3 loop is CASSSRGQGDYEQYF. In DNA form, the CDR3 reads TGTGCCAGCAGCTCCCGGGGACAGGGGGACTACGAGCAGTACTTC. Based on the CDR3 plus reference TRBV7-9 and TRBJ2-7, the full variable domain is DTGVSQNPRHKITKRGQNVTFRCDPISEHNRLYWYRQTLGQGPEFLTYFQNEAQLEKSRLLSDRFSAERPKGSFSTLEIQRTEQGDSAMYLCASSSRGQGDYEQYFGPGTRLTVT.

J is TRBJ1-5 and V is TRBV5-1; 9 bases line up with TRBD1. The trim removed 5 bases at V and 2 bases at J, leaving 2 bases unmatched. The CDR3 has 14 residues. Germline CDR1 is SGHRS and CDR2 is YFSETQ. The CDR3 DNA is TGCGCCAGCAGTACAGGGGGCGGCAATCAGCCCCAGCATTTT. Amino acids: CASSTGGGNQPQHF.

V gene TRBV9 combines with J gene TRBJ2-7; 9 nucleotides agree with TRBD2. The CDR3 is made up of 16 amino acids. Germline values: CDR1 SGDLS, CDR2 YYNGEE. J was trimmed by 2 bases and V by 3 bases; bases with no gene match: 9. The DNA for the CDR3 is TGTGCCAGCAGCGAGCGGGGGGCTAGCCGTCCCTACGAGCAGTACTTC. The encoded protein is CASSERGASRPYEQYF.

The gene calls are TRBV12-5 and TRBJ1-1; no reliable D call. The CDR3 is 14 residues long. The germline V gene encodes CDR1 LGHNT and CDR2 FRNRAP. With 5 bases removed from V and 4 bases from J, the gap between germline ends came to 14 bases. The chain's CDR3 is CASGPNERGTEAFF. Here the CDR3 DNA reads TGTGCTAGTGGTCCGAACGAGAGAGGCACTGAAGCTTTCTTT.

This sequence joins TRBV11-2 and TRBJ1-1, with 9 bases fitting TRBD1. The V segment lost 5 bases and the J segment 5 bases; nucleotides outside the gene matches: 9. CDR3 length equals 15 residues. Germline V lookup: CDR1 SGHAT, CDR2 FQNNGV. CDR3 DNA sequence: TGTGCCAGCAGCACGTACAGGGGGCTAGGGACTGAAGCTTTCTTT. Translating it yields CASSTYRGLGTEAFF.

V gene TRBV29-1 combines with J gene TRBJ2-1, with TRBD2 matching 9 bases. J was trimmed by 9 bases and V by 5 bases; bases with no gene match: 14. This CDR3 region has 15 residues. Germline V lookup: CDR1 SQVTM, CDR2 ANQGSEA. The CDR3 bases are TGCAGCGTTCCCTCGGGGGCTAGCGGGAAGGGTGAGCAGTTCTTC. This sequence encodes CSVPSGASGKGEQFF.

The V gene is TRBV5-1, the J gene TRBJ1-2; 11 bases are shared with TRBD1. Germline V gene sequence: CDR1 SGHRS, CDR2 YFSETQ. CDR3 length equals 14 residues. J was trimmed by 6 bases and V by 4 bases; bases with no gene match: 5. The CDR3 nucleotides read TGCGCCAGCAGCGCTGGACAGGGGGCAGATGGCTACACCTTC. It encodes CASSAGQGADGYTF.